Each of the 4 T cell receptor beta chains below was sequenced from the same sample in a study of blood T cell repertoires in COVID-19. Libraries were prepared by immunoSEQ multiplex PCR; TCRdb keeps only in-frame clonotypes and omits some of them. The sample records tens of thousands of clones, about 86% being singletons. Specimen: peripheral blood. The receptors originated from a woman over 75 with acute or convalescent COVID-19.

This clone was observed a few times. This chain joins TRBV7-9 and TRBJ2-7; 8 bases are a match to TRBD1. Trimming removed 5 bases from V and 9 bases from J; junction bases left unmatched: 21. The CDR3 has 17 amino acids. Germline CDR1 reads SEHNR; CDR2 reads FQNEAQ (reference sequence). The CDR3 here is CASSPPWRTGPLGVQYF. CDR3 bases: TGTGCCAGCAGCCCACCATGGAGGACAGGGCCTCTCGGTGTGCAGTACTTC.

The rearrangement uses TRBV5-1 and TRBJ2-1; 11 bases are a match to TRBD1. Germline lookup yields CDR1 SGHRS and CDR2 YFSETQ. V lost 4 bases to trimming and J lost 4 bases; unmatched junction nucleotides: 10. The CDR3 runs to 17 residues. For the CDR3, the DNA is TGCGCCAGCAGCCTGCGAGGACAGGGGGCTCAGTACAATGAGCAGTTCTTC. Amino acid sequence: CASSLRGQGAQYNEQFF.

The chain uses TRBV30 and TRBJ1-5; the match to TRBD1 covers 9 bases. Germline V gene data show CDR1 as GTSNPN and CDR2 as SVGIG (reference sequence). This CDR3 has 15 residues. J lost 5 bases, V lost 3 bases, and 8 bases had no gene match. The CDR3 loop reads CAWRPTGGRDQPQHF. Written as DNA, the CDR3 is TGTGCCTGGAGGCCCACAGGGGGCCGGGATCAGCCCCAGCATTTT. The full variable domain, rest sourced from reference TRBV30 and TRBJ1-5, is SQTIHQWPATLVQPVGSPLSLECTVEGTSNPNLYWYRQAAGRGLQLLFYSVGIGQISSEVPQNLSASRPQDRQFILSSKKLLLSDSGFYLCAWRPTGGRDQPQHFGDGTRLSIL.

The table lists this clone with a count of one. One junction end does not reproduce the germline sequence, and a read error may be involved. The CDR3 bases are TGTGCCAGCAGCTTGCCTCCTCCCCTATCGGTTAACTATGACTACACCTTC. Its protein product is CASSLPPPLSVNYDYTF. The V and J genes are TRBV5-4 and TRBJ1-2; D not certain. The CDR3 is 17 amino acids. Germline V gene data show CDR1 as SGHNT and CDR2 as YYREEE (reference sequence).